This entry features one T cell receptor (beta chain) sequence. At one boundary the junction diverges from the germline segment, which might be a read error. The data stem from a study of T-cell reconstitution after alpha-beta-depleted transplantation in children. CDR1 is LGHDT and CDR2 is YNNKEL in the germline V gene (reference sequence). CDR3 length equals 17 residues. Unique molecular identifiers were incorporated into the prepared TCRbeta library. TCRdb passed the PCR reads through MiXCR, listing each CDR3 protein once. The sample has almost 500,000 distinct CDR3 sequences; roughly an eighth are singletons.

Sequencing used PBMCs from the stem cell graft donor, obtained from the stem cell graft. The receptor was isolated from a human donor who donated a stem cell graft to a child with combined immunodeficiency. The V and J genes are TRBV3-1 and TRBJ2-1, with 10 bases fitting TRBD2. The CDR3, as DNA: TGTGCCTGCAGCCAAGGGCAAGCGGGAGGGTCCTACAATGAGCAGTTCTTC. Translation gives CACSQGQAGGSYNEQFF.